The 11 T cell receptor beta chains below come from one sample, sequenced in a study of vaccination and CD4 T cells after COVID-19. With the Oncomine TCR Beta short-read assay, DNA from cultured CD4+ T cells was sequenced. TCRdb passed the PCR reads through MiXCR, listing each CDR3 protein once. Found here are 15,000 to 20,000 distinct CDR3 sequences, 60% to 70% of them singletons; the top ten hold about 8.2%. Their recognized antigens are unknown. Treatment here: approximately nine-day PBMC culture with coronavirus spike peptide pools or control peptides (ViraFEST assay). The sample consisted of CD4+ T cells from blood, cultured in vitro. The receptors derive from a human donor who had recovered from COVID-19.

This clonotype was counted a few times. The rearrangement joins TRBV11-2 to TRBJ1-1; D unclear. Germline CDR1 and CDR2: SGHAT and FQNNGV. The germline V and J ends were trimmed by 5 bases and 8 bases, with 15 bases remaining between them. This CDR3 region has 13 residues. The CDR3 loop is CASSRRTLGEAFF. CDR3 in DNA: TGTGCCAGCAGCCGTCGGACGCTAGGCGAAGCTTTCTTT.

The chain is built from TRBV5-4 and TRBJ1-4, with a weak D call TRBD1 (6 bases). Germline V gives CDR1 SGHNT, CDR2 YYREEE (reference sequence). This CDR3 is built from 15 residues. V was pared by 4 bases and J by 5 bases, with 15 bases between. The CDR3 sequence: CASSRDIGENEKLFF. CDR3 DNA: TGTGCCAGCAGCCGGGACATCGGCGAGAATGAAAAACTGTTTTTT.

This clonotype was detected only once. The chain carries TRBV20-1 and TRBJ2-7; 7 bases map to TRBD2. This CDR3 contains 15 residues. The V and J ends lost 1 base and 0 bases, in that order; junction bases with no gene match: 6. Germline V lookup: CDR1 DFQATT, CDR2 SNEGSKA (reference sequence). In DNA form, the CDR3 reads TGCAGTGCTAGAGTGGGCGAGCGGGACTCCTACGAGCAGTACTTC. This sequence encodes CSARVGERDSYEQYF.

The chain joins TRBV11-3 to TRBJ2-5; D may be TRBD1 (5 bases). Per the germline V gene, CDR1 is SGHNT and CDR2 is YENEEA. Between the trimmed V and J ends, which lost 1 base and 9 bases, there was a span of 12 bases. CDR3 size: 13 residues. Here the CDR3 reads CASSLAQGEAQYF. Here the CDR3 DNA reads TGTGCCAGCAGCTTAGCCCAGGGCGAGGCCCAGTACTTC.

CDR3 DNA: TGTGCCAGCAGCTCCCTTTCCTATTCACCCCTCCACTTT. Translated, it gives CASSSLSYSPLHF. V gene TRBV12-1 combines with J gene TRBJ1-6. TRBV12-1 is given as a pseudogene. This CDR3 has 13 residues.

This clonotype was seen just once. The CDR3 loop is CSARRGQGVTEQYF. The CDR3 nucleotides read TGCAGTGCTAGGCGAGGACAGGGGGTCACCGAGCAGTACTTC. The genes are TRBV20-1 and TRBJ2-7; 10 nucleotides agree with TRBD1. V gave up 3 bases and J gave up 6 bases; unmatched junction bases: 8. The CDR3 totals 14 residues. In germline, CDR1 is DFQATT, CDR2 SNEGSKA (reference sequence).

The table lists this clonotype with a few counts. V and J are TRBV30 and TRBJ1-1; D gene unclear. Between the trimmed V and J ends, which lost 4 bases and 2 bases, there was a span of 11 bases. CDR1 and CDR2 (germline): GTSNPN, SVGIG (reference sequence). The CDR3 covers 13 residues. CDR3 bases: TGTGCCTGGACCAATGACCTTAACACTGAAGCTTTCTTT. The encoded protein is CAWTNDLNTEAFF.

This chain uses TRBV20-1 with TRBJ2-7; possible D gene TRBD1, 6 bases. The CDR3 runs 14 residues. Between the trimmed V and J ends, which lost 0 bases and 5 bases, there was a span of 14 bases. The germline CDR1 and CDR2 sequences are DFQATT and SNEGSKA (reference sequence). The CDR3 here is CSARDFRGIDEQYF. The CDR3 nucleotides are TGCAGTGCTAGAGATTTCAGGGGTATCGACGAGCAGTACTTC.

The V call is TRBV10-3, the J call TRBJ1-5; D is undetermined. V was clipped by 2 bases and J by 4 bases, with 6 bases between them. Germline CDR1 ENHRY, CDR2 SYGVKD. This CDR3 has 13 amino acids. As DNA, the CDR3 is TGTGCCATCAGTGAGATTGGAAATCAGCCCCAGCATTTT. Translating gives CAISEIGNQPQHF.

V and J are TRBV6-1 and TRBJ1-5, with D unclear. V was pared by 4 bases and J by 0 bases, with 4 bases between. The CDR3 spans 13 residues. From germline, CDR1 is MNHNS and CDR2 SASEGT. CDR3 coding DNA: TGTGCCAGCAGTGGTTATAGCAATCAGCCCCAGCATTTT. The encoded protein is CASSGYSNQPQHF.

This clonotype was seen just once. CDR3 nucleotide sequence: TGTGCCAGCAGTTCCTTAAGCGGGAGGTCCGCCTACAATGAGCAGTTCTTC. Amino acids: CASSSLSGRSAYNEQFF. The rearrangement links TRBV28 to TRBJ2-1; 9 bases are shared with TRBD2. CDR3 length: 17 residues. J lost 2 bases, V lost 4 bases, and 9 bases had no gene match. Germline V gives CDR1 MDHEN, CDR2 SYDVKM.